This TCR beta chain was obtained from a study of T cell repertoires in cytomegalovirus infection. Study background: A matching HLA type, together with CMV infection, was signaled by public TCR beta signatures.

One entry per CDR3 protein, called by TCRdb with MiXCR from the reads. The sample includes 150,000 to 200,000 distinct CDR3 sequences, about 30% of them seen just once. Points on this clonotype: Antigen unknown.

Findings and caveats of the study: The ex vivo response showed dominance by HLA-C-restricted CMV-specific TCR beta clonotypes. Adding up the frequency of public TCR beta families identified people who carried CMV plus the relevant HLA.

V was clipped by 7 bases and J by 7 bases, with 16 bases between them. Germline V gives CDR1 MNHEY, CDR2 SVGAGI. This CDR3 contains 13 residues. The genes are TRBV6-5 and TRBJ1-1; the D is unclear. Sequenced material: PBMCs. The clonotype was recovered from a human donor in good health (CMV status not recorded). Some clones in this sample may be carry-over from other donors' samples. The CDR3 is CASNRPMGDEAFF. CDR3 bases: TGTGCCAGCAATCGTCCCATGGGAGATGAAGCTTTCTTT.